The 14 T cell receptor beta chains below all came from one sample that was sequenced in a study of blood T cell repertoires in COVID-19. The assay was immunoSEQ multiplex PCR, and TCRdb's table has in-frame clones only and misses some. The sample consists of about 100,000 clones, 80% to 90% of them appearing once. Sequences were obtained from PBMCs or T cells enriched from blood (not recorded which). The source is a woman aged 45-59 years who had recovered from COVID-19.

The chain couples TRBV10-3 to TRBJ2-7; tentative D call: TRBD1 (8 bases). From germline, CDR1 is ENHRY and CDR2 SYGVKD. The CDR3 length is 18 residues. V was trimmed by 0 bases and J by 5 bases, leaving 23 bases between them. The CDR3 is CAISESERGGTGLNEQYF. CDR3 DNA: TGTGCCATCAGTGAGTCAGAGAGGGGAGGGACAGGCCTAAACGAGCAGTACTTC.

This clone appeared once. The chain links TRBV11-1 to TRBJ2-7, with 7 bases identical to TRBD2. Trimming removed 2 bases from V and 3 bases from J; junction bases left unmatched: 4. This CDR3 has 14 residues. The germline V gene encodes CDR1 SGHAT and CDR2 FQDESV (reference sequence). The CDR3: CASSLRGELYEQYF. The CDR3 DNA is TGTGCCAGCAGCTTACGGGGGGAACTCTACGAGCAGTACTTC.

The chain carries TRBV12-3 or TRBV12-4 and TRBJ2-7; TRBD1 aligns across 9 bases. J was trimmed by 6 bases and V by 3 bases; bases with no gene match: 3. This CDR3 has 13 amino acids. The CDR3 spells CASSFGTGLEQYF. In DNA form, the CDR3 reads TGTGCCAGCAGTTTCGGGACAGGGCTCGAGCAGTACTTC.

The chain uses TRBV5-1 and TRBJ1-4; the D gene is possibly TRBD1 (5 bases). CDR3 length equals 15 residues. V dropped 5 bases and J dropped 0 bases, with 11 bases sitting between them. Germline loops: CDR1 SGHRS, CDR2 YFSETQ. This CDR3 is CASRSTGSTNEKLFF. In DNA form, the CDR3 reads TGCGCCAGCAGATCTACAGGTTCAACTAATGAAAAACTGTTTTTT.

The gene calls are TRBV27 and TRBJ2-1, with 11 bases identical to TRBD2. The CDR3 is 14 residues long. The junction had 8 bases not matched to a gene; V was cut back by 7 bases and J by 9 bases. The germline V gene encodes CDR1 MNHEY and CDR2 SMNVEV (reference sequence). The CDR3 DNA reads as TGTGCCAGCATCCCTAGCGGGGGGCCCGGTGAGCAGTTCTTC. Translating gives CASIPSGGPGEQFF.

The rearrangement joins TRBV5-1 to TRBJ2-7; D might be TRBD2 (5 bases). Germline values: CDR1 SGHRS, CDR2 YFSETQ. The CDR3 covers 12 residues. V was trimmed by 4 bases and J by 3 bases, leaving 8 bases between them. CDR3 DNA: TGCGCCAGCAGCGAGGGCGACTACGAGCAGTACTTC. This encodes CASSEGDYEQYF.

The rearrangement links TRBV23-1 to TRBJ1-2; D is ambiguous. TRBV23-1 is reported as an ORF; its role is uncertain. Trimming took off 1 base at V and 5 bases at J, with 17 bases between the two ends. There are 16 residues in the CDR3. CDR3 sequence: CASSQFHRTEAYGYTF. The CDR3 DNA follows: TGCGCCAGCAGTCAATTCCATCGGACTGAGGCTTATGGCTACACCTTC.

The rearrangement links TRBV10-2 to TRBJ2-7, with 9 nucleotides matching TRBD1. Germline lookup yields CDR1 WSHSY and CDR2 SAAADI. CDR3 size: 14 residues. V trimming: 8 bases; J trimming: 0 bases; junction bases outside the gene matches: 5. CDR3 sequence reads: CASLLTGGSYEQYF. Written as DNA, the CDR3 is TGCGCCAGCTTGTTGACAGGGGGCTCCTACGAGCAGTACTTC.

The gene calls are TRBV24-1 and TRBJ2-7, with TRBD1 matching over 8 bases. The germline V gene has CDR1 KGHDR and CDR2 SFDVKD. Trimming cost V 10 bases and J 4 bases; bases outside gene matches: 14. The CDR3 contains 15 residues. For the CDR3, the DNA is TGTGCCACTTCGGCAGGGGGCTCCCTAGGGTACGAGCAGTACTTC. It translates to CATSAGGSLGYEQYF.

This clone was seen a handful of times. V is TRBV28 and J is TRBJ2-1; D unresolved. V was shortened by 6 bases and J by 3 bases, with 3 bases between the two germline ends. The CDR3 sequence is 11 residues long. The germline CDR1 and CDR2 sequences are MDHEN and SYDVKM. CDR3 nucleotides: TGTGCCAGCAGCAACTACAATGAGCAGTTCTTC. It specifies CASSNYNEQFF.

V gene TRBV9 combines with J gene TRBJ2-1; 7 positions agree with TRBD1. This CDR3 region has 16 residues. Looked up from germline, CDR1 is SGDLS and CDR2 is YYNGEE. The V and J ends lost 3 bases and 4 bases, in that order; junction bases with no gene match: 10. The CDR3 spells CASSALGQIEYNEQFF. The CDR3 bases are TGTGCCAGCAGCGCTTTGGGACAGATAGAATACAATGAGCAGTTCTTC.

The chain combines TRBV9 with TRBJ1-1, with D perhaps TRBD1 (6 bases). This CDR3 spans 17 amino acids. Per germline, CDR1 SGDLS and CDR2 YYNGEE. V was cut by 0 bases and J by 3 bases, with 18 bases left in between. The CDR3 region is CASSVGGRGLTDTEAFF. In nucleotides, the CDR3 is TGTGCCAGCAGCGTAGGGGGCAGGGGACTAACTGACACTGAAGCTTTCTTT. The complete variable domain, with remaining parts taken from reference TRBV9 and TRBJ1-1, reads DSGVTQTPKHLITATGQRVTLRCSPRSGDLSVYWYQQSLDQGLQFLIQYYNGEERAKGNILERFSAQQFPDLHSELNLSSLELGDSALYFCASSVGGRGLTDTEAFFGQGTRLTVV.

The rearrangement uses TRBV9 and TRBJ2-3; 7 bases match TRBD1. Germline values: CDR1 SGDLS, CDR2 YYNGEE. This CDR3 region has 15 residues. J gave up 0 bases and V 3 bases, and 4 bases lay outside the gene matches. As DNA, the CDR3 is TGTGCCAGCAGCGCTGACAGGGCAAGCACAGATACGCAGTATTTT. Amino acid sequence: CASSADRASTDTQYF.

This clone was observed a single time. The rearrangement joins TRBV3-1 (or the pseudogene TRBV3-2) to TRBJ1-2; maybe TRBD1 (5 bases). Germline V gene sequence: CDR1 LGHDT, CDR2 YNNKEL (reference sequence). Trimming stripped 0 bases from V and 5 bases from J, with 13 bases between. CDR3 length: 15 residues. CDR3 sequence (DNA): TGTGCCAGCAGCCAAGAATTAGGGGCAAATTATGGCTACACCTTC. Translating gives CASSQELGANYGYTF.